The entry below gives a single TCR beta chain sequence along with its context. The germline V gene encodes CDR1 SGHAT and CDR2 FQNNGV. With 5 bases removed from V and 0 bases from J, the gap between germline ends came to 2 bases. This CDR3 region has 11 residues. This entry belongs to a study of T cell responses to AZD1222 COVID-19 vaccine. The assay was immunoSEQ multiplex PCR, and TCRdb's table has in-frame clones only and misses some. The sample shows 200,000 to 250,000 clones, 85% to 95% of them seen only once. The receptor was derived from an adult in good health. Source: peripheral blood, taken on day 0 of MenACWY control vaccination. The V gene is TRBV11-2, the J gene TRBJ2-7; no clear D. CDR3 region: CASSPSYEQYF. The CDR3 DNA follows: TGTGCCAGCAGCCCCTCCTACGAGCAGTACTTC.